This T cell receptor (beta chain) was identified in a study of control samples from healthy donors and cancer patients. V was pared by 6 bases and J by 7 bases, with 5 bases of the junction left unmatched. The length of the CDR3 is 12 residues. Germline CDR1 and CDR2: SEHNR and FQNEAQ (reference sequence). Repertoires were generated with immunoSEQ multiplex PCR, while TCRdb's copy carries only in-frame clones and drops some. The sample consists of under 150,000 clones, around 89% of them appearing once. This clonotype originated in a middle-aged man in good health. Sequencing was done on a sample of blood. The chain joins TRBV7-9 to TRBJ1-1; 7 bases agree with TRBD1. CDR3 sequence (DNA): TGTGCCAGCAGTCCGGGGGACAGTGAAGCTTTCTTT. Protein sequence: CASSPGDSEAFF.